This TCR beta chain was profiled in a study of blood T cell repertoires in COVID-19. V gave up 7 bases and J gave up 6 bases; unmatched junction bases: 10. Germline CDR1 SGHTA, CDR2 FQGNSA. CDR3 length: 15 amino acids. Assay used: immunoSEQ multiplex PCR; TCRdb lists only in-frame clones, some missing. The sample carries about 400,000 clones, 88% recorded once. Specimen: PBMCs or T cells enriched from blood (not recorded which). The V and J genes are TRBV7-2 and TRBJ2-3, with 10 positions matching TRBD2. The receptor was derived from a woman in her 40s with acute COVID-19. In DNA, the CDR3 is TGTGCCAGCACACTAGCGGGGCTTCAACTGGATACGCAGTATTTT. Its translation is CASTLAGLQLDTQYF.